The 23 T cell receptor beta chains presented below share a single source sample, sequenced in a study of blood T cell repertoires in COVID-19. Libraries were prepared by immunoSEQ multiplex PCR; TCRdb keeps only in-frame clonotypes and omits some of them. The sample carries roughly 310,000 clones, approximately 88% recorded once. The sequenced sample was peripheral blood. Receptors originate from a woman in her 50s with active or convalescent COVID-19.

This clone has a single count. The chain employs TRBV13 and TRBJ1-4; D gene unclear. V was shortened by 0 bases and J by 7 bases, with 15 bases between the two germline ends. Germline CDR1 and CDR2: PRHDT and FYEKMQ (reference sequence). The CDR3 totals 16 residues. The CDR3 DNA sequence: TGTGCCAGCAGCTTAGGGTCAGACAACATGATTGAAAAACTGTTTTTT. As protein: CASSLGSDNMIEKLFF.

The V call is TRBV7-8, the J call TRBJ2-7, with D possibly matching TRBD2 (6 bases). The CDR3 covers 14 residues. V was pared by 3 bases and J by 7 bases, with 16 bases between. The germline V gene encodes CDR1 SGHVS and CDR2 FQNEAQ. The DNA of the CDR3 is TGTGCCAGCAGCTTGCGGACGGGGGAGCGGGAGCAGTACTTC. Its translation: CASSLRTGEREQYF. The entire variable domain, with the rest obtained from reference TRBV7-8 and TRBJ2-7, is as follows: GAGVSQSPRYKVAKRGQDVALRCDPISGHVSLFWYQQALGQGPEFLTYFQNEAQLDKSGLPSDRFFAERPEGSVSTLKIQRTQQEDSAVYLCASSLRTGEREQYFGPGTRLTVT.

The CDR3 bases are TGTGCCAGCAGGCCCACAAGCGTGGCCACTGAAGCTTTCTTT. Amino acid sequence: CASRPTSVATEAFF. V gene TRBV6-4 combines with J gene TRBJ1-1; no firm D call. The CDR3 is made up of 14 amino acids. V was cut by 6 bases and J by 4 bases, with 15 bases left in between. Germline V CDR1 and CDR2: MRHNA, SNTAGT.

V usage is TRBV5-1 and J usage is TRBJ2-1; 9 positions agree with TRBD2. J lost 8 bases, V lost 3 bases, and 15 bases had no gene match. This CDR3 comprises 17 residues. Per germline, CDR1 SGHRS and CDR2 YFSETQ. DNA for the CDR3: TGCGCCAGCAGCTCCCGGTCGTCCGCGGGGGGGCTGTATGAGCAGTTCTTC. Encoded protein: CASSSRSSAGGLYEQFF. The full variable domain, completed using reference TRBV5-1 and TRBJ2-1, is KAGVTQTPRYLIKTRGQQVTLSCSPISGHRSVSWYQQTPGQGLQFLFEYFSETQRNKGNFPGRFSGRQFSNSRSEMNVSTLELGDSALYLCASSSRSSAGGLYEQFFGPGTRLTVL.

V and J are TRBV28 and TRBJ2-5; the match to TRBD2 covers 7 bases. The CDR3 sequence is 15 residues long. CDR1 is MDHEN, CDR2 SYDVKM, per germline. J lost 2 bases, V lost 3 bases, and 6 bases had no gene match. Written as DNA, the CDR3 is TGTGCCAGCAGTTTTCTTCTAGCGGATCAAGAGACCCAGTACTTC. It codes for CASSFLLADQETQYF.

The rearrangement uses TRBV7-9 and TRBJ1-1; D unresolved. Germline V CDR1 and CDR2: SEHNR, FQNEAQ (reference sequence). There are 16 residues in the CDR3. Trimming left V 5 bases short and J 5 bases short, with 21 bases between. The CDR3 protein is CASSPRLANVVTEAFF. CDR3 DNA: TGTGCCAGCAGCCCGAGACTCGCGAATGTGGTTACTGAAGCTTTCTTT.

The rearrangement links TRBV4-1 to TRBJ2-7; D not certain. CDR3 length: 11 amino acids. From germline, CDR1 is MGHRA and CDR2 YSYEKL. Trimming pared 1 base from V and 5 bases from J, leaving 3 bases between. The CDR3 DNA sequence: TGCGCCAGCAGCCAAGCGGACGAGCAGTACTTC. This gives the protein CASSQADEQYF.

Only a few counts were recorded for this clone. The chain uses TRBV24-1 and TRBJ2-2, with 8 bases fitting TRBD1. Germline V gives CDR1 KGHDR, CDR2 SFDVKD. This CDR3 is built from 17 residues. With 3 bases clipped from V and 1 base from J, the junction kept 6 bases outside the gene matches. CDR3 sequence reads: CATSDPDRGVNTGELFF. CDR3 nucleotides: TGTGCCACCAGTGATCCTGACAGGGGAGTGAACACCGGGGAGCTGTTTTTT.

In nucleotides, the CDR3 is TGTGCCAGCAGTTCCTCGGGGGTCGGGGCCCATAACTCCTATAATTCACCCCTCCACTTT. Translating gives CASSSSGVGAHNSYNSPLHF. The chain uses TRBV28 and TRBJ1-6; D might be TRBD1 (5 bases). V was shortened by 4 bases and J by 0 bases, with 22 bases between the two germline ends. The germline V gene has CDR1 MDHEN and CDR2 SYDVKM. This CDR3 comprises 20 residues.

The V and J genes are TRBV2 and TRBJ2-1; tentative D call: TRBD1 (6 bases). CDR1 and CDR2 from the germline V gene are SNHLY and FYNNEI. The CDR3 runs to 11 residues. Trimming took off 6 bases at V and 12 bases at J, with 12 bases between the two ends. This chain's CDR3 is CASRTGSRQFF. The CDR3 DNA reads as TGTGCCAGCAGGACAGGTTCGCGGCAGTTCTTC. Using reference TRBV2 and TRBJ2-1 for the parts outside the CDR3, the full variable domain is EPEVTQTPSHQVTQMGQEVILRCVPISNHLYFYWYRQILGQKVEFLVSFYNNEISEKSEIFDDQFSVERPDGSNFTLKIRSTKLEDSAMYFCASRTGSRQFFGPGTRLTVL.

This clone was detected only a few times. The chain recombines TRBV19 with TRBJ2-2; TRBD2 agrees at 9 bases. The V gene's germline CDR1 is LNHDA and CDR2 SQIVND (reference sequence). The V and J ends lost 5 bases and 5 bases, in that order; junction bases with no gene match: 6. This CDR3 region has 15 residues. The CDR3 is CASSYPGLATGELFF. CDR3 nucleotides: TGTGCCAGTAGTTATCCGGGACTAGCTACCGGGGAGCTGTTTTTT.

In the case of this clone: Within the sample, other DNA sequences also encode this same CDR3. CDR3 in amino acids: CAISTTGSSYEQYF. The CDR3 DNA reads as TGTGCCATCAGTACGACAGGGAGCTCCTACGAGCAGTACTTC. The V call is TRBV10-3, the J call TRBJ2-7; TRBD1 matches 7 bases. The CDR3 is 14 residues long. Germline CDR1 reads ENHRY; CDR2 reads SYGVKD. Trimming cost V 5 bases and J 0 bases; bases outside gene matches: 4.

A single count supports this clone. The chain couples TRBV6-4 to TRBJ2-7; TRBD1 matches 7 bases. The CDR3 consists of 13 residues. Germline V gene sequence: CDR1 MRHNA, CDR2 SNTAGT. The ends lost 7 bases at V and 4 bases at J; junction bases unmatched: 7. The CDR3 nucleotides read TGTGCCAGCACCCCCAGGGGGTTGTACGAGCAGTACTTC. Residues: CASTPRGLYEQYF.

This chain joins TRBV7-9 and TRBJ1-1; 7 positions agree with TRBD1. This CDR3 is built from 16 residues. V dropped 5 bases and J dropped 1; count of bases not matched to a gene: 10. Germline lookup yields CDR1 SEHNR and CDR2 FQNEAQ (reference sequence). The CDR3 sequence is CASSPQTGLTNTEAFF. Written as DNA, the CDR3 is TGTGCCAGCAGCCCGCAGACAGGGCTTACGAACACTGAAGCTTTCTTT. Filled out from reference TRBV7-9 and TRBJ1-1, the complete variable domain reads DTGVSQNPRHKITKRGQNVTFRCDPISEHNRLYWYRQTLGQGPEFLTYFQNEAQLEKSRLLSDRFSAERPKGSFSTLEIQRTEQGDSAMYLCASSPQTGLTNTEAFFGQGTRLTVV.

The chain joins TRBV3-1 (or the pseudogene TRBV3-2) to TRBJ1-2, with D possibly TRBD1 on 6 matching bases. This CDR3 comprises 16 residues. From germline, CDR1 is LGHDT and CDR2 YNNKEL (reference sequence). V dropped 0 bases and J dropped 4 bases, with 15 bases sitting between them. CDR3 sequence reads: CASSQDKTGRTYGYTF. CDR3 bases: TGTGCCAGCAGCCAAGATAAGACAGGACGTACCTATGGCTACACCTTC.

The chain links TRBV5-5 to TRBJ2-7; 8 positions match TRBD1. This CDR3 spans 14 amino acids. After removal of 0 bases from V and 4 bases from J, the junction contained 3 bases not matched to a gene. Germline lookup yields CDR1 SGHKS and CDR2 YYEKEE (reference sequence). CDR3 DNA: TGTGCCAGCAGCTTGGCAGGGGGCGCTTACGAGCAGTACTTC. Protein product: CASSLAGGAYEQYF.

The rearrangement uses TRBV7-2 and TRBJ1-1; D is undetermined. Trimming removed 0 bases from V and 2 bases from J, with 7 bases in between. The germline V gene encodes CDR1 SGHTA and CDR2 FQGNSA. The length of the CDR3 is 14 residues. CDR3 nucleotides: TGTGCCAGCAGCTTAGCACCGGTCAACACTGAAGCTTTCTTT. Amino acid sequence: CASSLAPVNTEAFF.

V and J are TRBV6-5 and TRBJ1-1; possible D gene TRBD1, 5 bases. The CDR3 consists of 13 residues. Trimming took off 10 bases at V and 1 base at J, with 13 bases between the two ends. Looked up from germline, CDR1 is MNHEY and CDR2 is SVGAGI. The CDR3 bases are TGTGCCACCAGGGTCGGGGGGAACACTGAAGCTTTCTTT. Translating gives CATRVGGNTEAFF.

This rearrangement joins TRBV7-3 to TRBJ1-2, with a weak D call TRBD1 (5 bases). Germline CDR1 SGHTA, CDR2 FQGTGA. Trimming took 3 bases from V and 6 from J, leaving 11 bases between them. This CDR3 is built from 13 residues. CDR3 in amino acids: CASSFRGGDGYTF. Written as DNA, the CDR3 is TGTGCCAGCAGCTTTCGCGGGGGTGATGGCTACACCTTC.

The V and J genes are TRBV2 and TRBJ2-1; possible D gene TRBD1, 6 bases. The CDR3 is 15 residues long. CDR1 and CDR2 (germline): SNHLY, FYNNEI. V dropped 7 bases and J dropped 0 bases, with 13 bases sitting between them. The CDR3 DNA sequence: TGTGCCAGCACCCCTATAGGGGGCTCCTACAATGAGCAGTTCTTC. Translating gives CASTPIGGSYNEQFF.

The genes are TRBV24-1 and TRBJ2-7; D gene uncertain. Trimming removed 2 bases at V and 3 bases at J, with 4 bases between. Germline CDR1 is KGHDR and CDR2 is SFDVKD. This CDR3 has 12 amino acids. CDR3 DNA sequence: TGTGCCACCAGTGATTCGTACTACGAGCAGTACTTC. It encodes CATSDSYYEQYF.

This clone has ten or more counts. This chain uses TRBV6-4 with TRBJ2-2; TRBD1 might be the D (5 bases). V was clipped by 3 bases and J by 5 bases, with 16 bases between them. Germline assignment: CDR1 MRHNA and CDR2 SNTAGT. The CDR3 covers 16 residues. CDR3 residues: CASSESGDRVTGELFF. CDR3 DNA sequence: TGTGCCAGCAGTGAGTCAGGAGACAGAGTAACCGGGGAGCTGTTTTTT.

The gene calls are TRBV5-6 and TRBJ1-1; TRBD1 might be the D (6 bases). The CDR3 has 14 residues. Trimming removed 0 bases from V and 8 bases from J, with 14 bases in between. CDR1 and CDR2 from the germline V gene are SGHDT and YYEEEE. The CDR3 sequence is CASSLAMRGSEAFF. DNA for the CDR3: TGTGCCAGCAGCTTGGCCATGAGGGGGTCCGAAGCTTTCTTT.